This TCR beta chain is drawn from a study of metastatic and nonmetastatic thyroid tumors. Study conclusions and caveats: Versus benign nodules, malignant thyroid tumors reportedly had significantly higher TCR beta diversity, in blood and tumor.

Until they underwent thyroid surgery, no patient had received any treatment. This clone was counted many times. The target antigen is unknown. TCRdb re-called clones via MiXCR from the PCR reads. The sample contains 40,000 or so clones, roughly 13% of which appear only once. The CDR3 is 14 amino acids. The V and J ends lost 0 bases and 7 bases respectively, with 10 bases between them. CDR1 is MGHRA, CDR2 YSYEKL, per germline. Sequencing was performed on blood. The V and J genes are TRBV4-1 and TRBJ2-1; D may be TRBD1 or TRBD2 (5 bases each). The receptor's source is a female donor with papillary thyroid cancer or a benign thyroid nodule (not recorded which). Some clones in this sample may be carry-over from other donors' samples. DNA for the CDR3: TGCGCCAGCAGCCAAGACCAGGGCGGGAATGAGCAGTTCTTC. Translating it yields CASSQDQGGNEQFF.